The present T cell receptor beta chain was sequenced within a study of shared clonotypes between healthy human individuals. Notes on the study in general: When naive CD4 clonotypes were compared across a few donors, about 4.8% were shared. Sampling involved blood alone; tissue repertoires likely differ.

The input for sorted-subset replicate PCRs was about 0.2 ug DNA, tens of thousands of T cell genomes. TCRdb's table, derived via immunoSEQ multiplex PCR, lists solely in-frame clones and lacks some. The sample consists of about 2.5 million clones, around 90% of them appearing once. This CDR3 has 15 residues. V was cut by 2 bases and J by 6 bases, with 14 bases left in between. Germline CDR1 is SGHTA and CDR2 is FQGTGA. As regards this clone: Its antigen is undetermined.

Input material: naive CD4+ T cells from PBMCs. The subset here: CD45RA+ positively selected. The receptor was isolated from a man aged 18 to 29 in good health. Some clones in this sample may be carry-over from other donors' samples. The J gene is TRBJ1-3, the V gene TRBV7-3; perhaps TRBD1 as D (6 bases). The CDR3 DNA reads as TGTGCCAGCAGCTTATCATCCGGGGGCGAAAACACCATATATTTT. It codes for CASSLSSGGENTIYF.